Detailed here is one T cell receptor beta chain. J gave up 4 bases and V 7 bases, and 11 bases lay outside the gene matches. This CDR3 is 15 amino acids long. Germline V gene data show CDR1 as LGHDT and CDR2 as YNNKEL (reference sequence). The sample belongs to a study of blood T cell repertoires in COVID-19. Only in-frame clones appear in the TCRdb table, and some are missing; sequencing was by immunoSEQ multiplex PCR. The sample carries about 19,000 clones, just over 90% recorded once. The source of this sequence is a human donor in a cohort sampled during active COVID-19. Sequencing input: peripheral blood. V usage is TRBV3-1 (or the pseudogene TRBV3-2) and J usage is TRBJ2-3, with 7 bases aligning to TRBD2. In nucleotides, the CDR3 is TGTGCCAGCAAAACAGGACCCGGGGGGTCAGATACGCAGTATTTT. Protein: CASKTGPGGSDTQYF.